There are a few counts of the clone carrying this T cell receptor (beta chain). This sample was taken from a study of cytomegalovirus exposure and HLA in healthy donors. Study overall: Some 200 million T cells yielded 90 million to 130 million unique TCR beta sequences, as an earlier analysis found.

Per germline, CDR1 ENHRY and CDR2 SYGVKD. The CDR3 extends over 13 amino acids. Germline trimming cut 10 bases from V and 6 bases from J; bases unmatched to any gene: 7. Use of 60 Vbeta and 13 Jbeta primers characterized the PCR. Here immunoSEQ multiplex PCR was the method, and the copy in TCRdb shows in-frame clones only, minus some. Of some 200,000 clones detected, 79% appear once; the ten largest clones hold 1.5%. The rearrangement links TRBV10-3 to TRBJ2-7; 12 bases are a match to TRBD1. Sequencing used PBMCs. This clonotype was obtained from a girl aged 5-17 years in good health and CMV-seropositive. CDR3 loop: CATFGTGGGEQYF. CDR3 coding DNA: TGTGCCACCTTCGGGACAGGGGGCGGCGAGCAGTACTTC.